This paragraph covers one TCR beta chain sequence. The data stem from a study of blood T cells in healthy people across ages. A sample-barcoded 5' primer and a J-beta primer mix were used in a second PCR of roughly 7 to 12 cycles. TCRdb independently ran MiXCR on the 5' RACE reads; one entry per CDR3 protein. The sample holds hundreds of thousands of distinct CDR3 sequences, around 68% seen once. Sequencing used blood. This clonotype originated in a man aged 30 to 39 in good health.

The CDR3 DNA reads as TGCGCCAGCAGCAACTACATACGGGGGGTGTCGGGCGGGGAGCTGTTTTTT. This sequence encodes CASSNYIRGVSGGELFF. The rearrangement uses TRBV4-3 and TRBJ2-2; 7 bases line up with TRBD2. Germline V gene sequence: CDR1 LGHNA, CDR2 YSLEER. The J segment lost 7 bases and the V segment lost 5 bases, leaving 16 bases of the junction unmatched. This CDR3 region has 17 residues.